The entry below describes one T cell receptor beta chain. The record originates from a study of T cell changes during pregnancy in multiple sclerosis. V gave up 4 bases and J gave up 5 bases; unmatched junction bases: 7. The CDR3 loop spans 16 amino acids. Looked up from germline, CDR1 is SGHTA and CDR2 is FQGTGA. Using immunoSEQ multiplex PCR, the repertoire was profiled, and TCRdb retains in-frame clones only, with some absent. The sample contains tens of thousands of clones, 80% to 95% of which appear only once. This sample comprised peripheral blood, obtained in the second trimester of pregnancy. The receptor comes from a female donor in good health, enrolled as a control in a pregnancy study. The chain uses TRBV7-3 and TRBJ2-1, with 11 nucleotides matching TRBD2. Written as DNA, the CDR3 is TGTGCCAGCAGCTCCACTAGCGGGAGTAGGAACAATGAGCAGTTCTTC. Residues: CASSSTSGSRNNEQFF.